The rows below give T cell receptor beta chains drawn from one sample of a study of low-dose radiotherapy and immunotherapy resistance in tumors. In TCRdb, the reads were re-called with MiXCR into one record per CDR3 protein. This sample carries 85,000 to 100,000 distinct CDR3 sequences, under 9.5% of them seen once, and the ten largest clones take roughly 1%. This sample comprised PBMCs, obtained before treatment. The source of these receptors is a male donor with prostate cancer. CDR3s include the opening cysteine and the closing phenylalanine or tryptophan. A D gene is named only where the DNA matches it firmly. The listing skips clone size in some rows; elsewhere it reads once, few, many or a size class.

j_call: TRBJ1-2
clone_size: many
d_call: -
v_call: TRBV7-2
cdr3_nt: TGTGCCAGCAGGATAGGTTTGGGGGCCGGACGGGGCTACACCTTC
cdr3_aa: CASRIGLGAGRGYTF

j_call: TRBJ2-7
clone_size: many
d_call: TRBD1
v_call: TRBV29-1
cdr3_nt: TGCAGCGTTAGGACAGGGGTAACCTACGAGCAGTACTTC
cdr3_aa: CSVRTGVTYEQYF

j_call: TRBJ1-1
clone_size: many
d_call: -
v_call: TRBV13
cdr3_nt: TGTGCCAGCAGCTTAGGGGGTGAAGCTTTCTTT
cdr3_aa: CASSLGGEAFF

j_call: TRBJ2-1
clone_size: -
d_call: TRBD1
v_call: TRBV11-1
cdr3_nt: TGTGCCAGCAGTTGGGGGACAGGGGGATACAATGAGCAGTTCTTC
cdr3_aa: CASSWGTGGYNEQFF

j_call: TRBJ1-1
clone_size: many
d_call: -
v_call: TRBV28
cdr3_nt: TGTGCCAGCAGCCCCCCCGGGCAGTTGAACACTGAAGCTTTCTTT
cdr3_aa: CASSPPGQLNTEAFF

j_call: TRBJ2-7
clone_size: many
d_call: TRBD2
v_call: TRBV25-1
cdr3_nt: TGTGCCAGCAGGGACGCGGGAGTCGACGAGCAGTACTTC
cdr3_aa: CASRDAGVDEQYF

j_call: TRBJ2-1
clone_size: -
d_call: -
v_call: TRBV2
cdr3_nt: TGTGCCAGCAGTGAGAGGGAGTACAATGAGCAGTTCTTC
cdr3_aa: CASSEREYNEQFF

j_call: TRBJ1-4
clone_size: many
d_call: TRBD1
v_call: TRBV29-1
cdr3_nt: TGCAGCGTTGAACAGGGGGGGGGGTCTAATGAAAAACTGTTTTTT
cdr3_aa: CSVEQGGGSNEKLFF

j_call: TRBJ1-6
clone_size: -
d_call: TRBD1
v_call: TRBV28
cdr3_nt: TGTGCCATCGACGGACAGGGGGTGACTTCACCCCTCCACTTT
cdr3_aa: CAIDGQGVTSPLHF

j_call: TRBJ2-7
clone_size: many
d_call: -
v_call: TRBV19
cdr3_nt: TGTGCCAGTAGCACAAACAGCGGAAGATACGAGCAGTACTTC
cdr3_aa: CASSTNSGRYEQYF

j_call: TRBJ1-2
clone_size: many
d_call: -
v_call: TRBV19
cdr3_nt: TGTGCCAGTAGTGGAGGGGGCTATGGCTACACCTTC
cdr3_aa: CASSGGGYGYTF

j_call: TRBJ2-7
clone_size: many
d_call: TRBD1
v_call: TRBV7-9
cdr3_nt: TGTGCCAGCAGCTCGGGACAGAACGCCTACGAGCAGTACTTC
cdr3_aa: CASSSGQNAYEQYF

j_call: TRBJ2-4
clone_size: many
d_call: -
v_call: TRBV20-1
cdr3_nt: TGCAGTGCTAGTCCCGAACAGGCAGGAGCCAAAAACATTCAGTACTTC
cdr3_aa: CSASPEQAGAKNIQYF

j_call: TRBJ2-7
clone_size: many
d_call: -
v_call: TRBV2
cdr3_nt: TGTGCCAGCAGTGTGTACGAGCAGTACTTC
cdr3_aa: CASSVYEQYF

j_call: TRBJ2-1
clone_size: many
d_call: TRBD2
v_call: TRBV5-4
cdr3_nt: TGTGCCAGCAGCCTCCCCGGGACTACCTACAATGAGCAGTTCTTC
cdr3_aa: CASSLPGTTYNEQFF

j_call: TRBJ2-3
clone_size: -
d_call: TRBD2
v_call: TRBV29-1
cdr3_nt: TGCAGCGTCGCAAAACTAGCGGTCCTTGATACGCAGTATTTT
cdr3_aa: CSVAKLAVLDTQYF

j_call: TRBJ1-5
clone_size: -
d_call: -
v_call: TRBV6-5
cdr3_nt: TGTGCCAGCAGTTCGACAGGAATGAATCAGCCCCAGCATTTT
cdr3_aa: CASSSTGMNQPQHF

j_call: TRBJ2-7
clone_size: -
d_call: -
v_call: TRBV28
cdr3_nt: TGTGCCAGCAGCTCCCCCGGGACAACCCCCTACGAGCAGTACTTC
cdr3_aa: CASSSPGTTPYEQYF

j_call: TRBJ2-5
clone_size: many
d_call: -
v_call: TRBV5-3
cdr3_nt: TGTGCCAGAAGCTTGTGGCCCACCCAGTACTTC
cdr3_aa: CARSLWPTQYF

j_call: TRBJ2-7
clone_size: -
d_call: -
v_call: TRBV28
cdr3_nt: TGTGCCAGCGGGCAGAACTACGAGCAGTACTTC
cdr3_aa: CASGQNYEQYF

j_call: TRBJ2-1
clone_size: many
d_call: -
v_call: TRBV7-2
cdr3_nt: TGTGCCAGCAGCTTAGGCCAGGGGATGGGCAATGAGCAGTTCTTC
cdr3_aa: CASSLGQGMGNEQFF

j_call: TRBJ2-7
clone_size: many
d_call: -
v_call: TRBV20-1
cdr3_nt: TGCAGTGCTCCGGAGGGAACCTCGCGGTACGAGCAGTACTTC
cdr3_aa: CSAPEGTSRYEQYF

j_call: TRBJ1-1
clone_size: many
d_call: TRBD1
v_call: TRBV13
cdr3_nt: TGTGCCAGCAGGCTAGCAGGGGGCGCGAGGACTGAAGCTTTCTTT
cdr3_aa: CASRLAGGARTEAFF

j_call: TRBJ2-3
clone_size: many
d_call: TRBD2
v_call: TRBV28
cdr3_nt: TGTGCCAGCAGTTTTTCTAGCGGGGCCTCAGACGATACGCAGTATTTT
cdr3_aa: CASSFSSGASDDTQYF

j_call: TRBJ1-2
clone_size: many
d_call: TRBD1
v_call: TRBV28
cdr3_nt: TGTGCCAGCAGTTCGTCGACAGGGGCCCATGGCTACACCTTC
cdr3_aa: CASSSSTGAHGYTF

j_call: TRBJ1-4
clone_size: many
d_call: TRBD1
v_call: TRBV7-2
cdr3_nt: TGTGCCAGCAGTACCTACAGGGGTGCGAATGAAAAACTGTTTTTT
cdr3_aa: CASSTYRGANEKLFF

j_call: TRBJ2-7
clone_size: many
d_call: TRBD1
v_call: TRBV6-6
cdr3_nt: TGTGCCAGCGGTTGGGGACAGGGAACCTACGAGCAGTACTTC
cdr3_aa: CASGWGQGTYEQYF

j_call: TRBJ2-7
clone_size: many
d_call: -
v_call: TRBV28
cdr3_nt: TGTGCCAGCAGTTTGGATTCGGGGCCCTCCTACGAGCAGTACTTC
cdr3_aa: CASSLDSGPSYEQYF

j_call: TRBJ2-2
clone_size: many
d_call: -
v_call: TRBV5-1
cdr3_nt: TGCGCCAGCAGTTCGTTCGCCGACCGGAACACCGGGGAGCTGTTTTTT
cdr3_aa: CASSSFADRNTGELFF

j_call: TRBJ2-5
clone_size: many
d_call: -
v_call: TRBV9
cdr3_nt: TGTGCCAGCAGCCCCGGTAGGCCCCCAGGGGCCGAGACCCAGTACTTC
cdr3_aa: CASSPGRPPGAETQYF

j_call: TRBJ2-5
clone_size: many
d_call: -
v_call: TRBV7-6
cdr3_nt: TGTGCCAGCAGCTTAGCCAGCCTCCAAGAGACCCAGTACTTC
cdr3_aa: CASSLASLQETQYF

j_call: TRBJ2-5
clone_size: many
d_call: -
v_call: TRBV5-1
cdr3_nt: TGCGCCAGCAGCAGGGCGAGCCGGTACCAGGGGTTGAAGACCCAGTACTTC
cdr3_aa: CASSRASRYQGLKTQYF

j_call: TRBJ2-3
clone_size: many
d_call: -
v_call: TRBV4-1
cdr3_nt: TGCGCCAGCAGCCAAGGGGGGGCTAGCACAGATACGCAGTATTTT
cdr3_aa: CASSQGGASTDTQYF

j_call: TRBJ2-7
clone_size: many
d_call: TRBD2
v_call: TRBV28
cdr3_nt: TGTGCCAGCAGCGTCGGACTAGGGTACGAGCAGTACTTC
cdr3_aa: CASSVGLGYEQYF

j_call: TRBJ2-7
clone_size: many
d_call: TRBD1
v_call: TRBV4-3
cdr3_nt: TGCGCCAGCAGCCAAGAACCGGGACAGGGCTCCTACGAGCAGTACTTC
cdr3_aa: CASSQEPGQGSYEQYF

j_call: TRBJ2-1
clone_size: many
d_call: TRBD2
v_call: TRBV28
cdr3_nt: TGTGCCAGCAGTTCCCGTAGACTAGCGGGAGGGCCGGAGCCCCTCTACAATGAGCAGTTCTTC
cdr3_aa: CASSSRRLAGGPEPLYNEQFF

j_call: TRBJ2-7
clone_size: many
d_call: TRBD2
v_call: TRBV4-1
cdr3_nt: TGCGCCAGCAGCCAAGAGAGCGGGATCAGCTCCTACGAGCAGTACTTC
cdr3_aa: CASSQESGISSYEQYF

j_call: TRBJ2-3
clone_size: many
d_call: TRBD2
v_call: TRBV20-1
cdr3_nt: TGCAGTGCCCCGGGGGGACTAGCGGTCCGAAGCACAGATACGCAGTATTTT
cdr3_aa: CSAPGGLAVRSTDTQYF

j_call: TRBJ2-2
clone_size: many
d_call: -
v_call: TRBV29-1
cdr3_nt: TGCAGCGTTTCAGGGCTGTACACCGGGGAGCTGTTTTTT
cdr3_aa: CSVSGLYTGELFF

j_call: TRBJ1-2
clone_size: many
d_call: TRBD1
v_call: TRBV7-2
cdr3_nt: TGTGCCAGCAGCCCGACAGGGTTTGGCTACACCTTC
cdr3_aa: CASSPTGFGYTF

j_call: TRBJ2-1
clone_size: many
d_call: TRBD2
v_call: TRBV2
cdr3_nt: TGTGCCAGCAGTGAACCGCGGGACTACTCCTACAATGAGCAGTTCTTC
cdr3_aa: CASSEPRDYSYNEQFF

j_call: TRBJ1-5
clone_size: many
d_call: -
v_call: TRBV28
cdr3_nt: TGTGCCAGCAGTGGGGGTAGCAATCAGCCCCAGCATTTT
cdr3_aa: CASSGGSNQPQHF

j_call: TRBJ2-7
clone_size: many
d_call: -
v_call: TRBV7-6
cdr3_nt: TGTGCCAGCAGCTTAGCGGGAGGAGGCCCCCACGAGCAGTACTTC
cdr3_aa: CASSLAGGGPHEQYF

j_call: TRBJ2-3
clone_size: many
d_call: -
v_call: TRBV19
cdr3_nt: TGTGCCAGCCACGGGATATCTAGCACAGATACGCAGTATTTT
cdr3_aa: CASHGISSTDTQYF

j_call: TRBJ2-1
clone_size: many
d_call: TRBD2
v_call: TRBV5-5
cdr3_nt: TGTGCCAGCAGCTTGGGGGGTAGCGGGAGCGTCGCCCATGAGCAGTTCTTC
cdr3_aa: CASSLGGSGSVAHEQFF

j_call: TRBJ2-3
clone_size: many
d_call: -
v_call: TRBV20-1
cdr3_nt: TGCAGTGCCCCCGACGTCCGGGACTGGCGGGTTTCAGATACGCAGTATTTT
cdr3_aa: CSAPDVRDWRVSDTQYF